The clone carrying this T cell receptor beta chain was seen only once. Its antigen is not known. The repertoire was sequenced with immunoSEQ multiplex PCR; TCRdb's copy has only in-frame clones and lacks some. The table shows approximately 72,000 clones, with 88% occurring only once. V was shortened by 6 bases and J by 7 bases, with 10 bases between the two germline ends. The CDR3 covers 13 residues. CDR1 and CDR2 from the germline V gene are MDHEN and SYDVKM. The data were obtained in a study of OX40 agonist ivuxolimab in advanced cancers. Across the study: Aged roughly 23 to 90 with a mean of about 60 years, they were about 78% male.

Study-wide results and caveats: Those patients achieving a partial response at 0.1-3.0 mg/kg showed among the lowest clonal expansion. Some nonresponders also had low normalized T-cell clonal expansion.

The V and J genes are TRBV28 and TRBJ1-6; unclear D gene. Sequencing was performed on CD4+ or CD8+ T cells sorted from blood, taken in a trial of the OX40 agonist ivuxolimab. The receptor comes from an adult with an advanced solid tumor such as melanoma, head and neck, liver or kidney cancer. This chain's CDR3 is CASRDGGNSPLHF. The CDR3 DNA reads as TGTGCCAGCAGAGATGGCGGCAATTCACCCCTCCACTTT.